The source of this T cell receptor beta chain is a study of T cells expressing NK-cell markers. Turning to the study itself: It was sorted CD3+CD56+NKG2C+, CD3+CD56+NKG2C- and CD3+CD56-NKG2C+ T cells that supplied the TCR beta repertoires. Study-level findings and limits: About 1.0-7.0% of CD8+ T cells in several donors belonged to dominant NKG2C+ clonotypes. Several donors likewise had their CD3+CD56-NKG2C+ fraction led by these clonotypes.

A remark on this clonotype: Its antigen is unknown.

TCRdb re-called the 5' RACE reads and gives one entry per CDR3 protein, without DNA. The sample's table shows about 370,000 distinct CDR3 sequences. This TCR derives from a woman between 50 and 59 years old in good health. Input material: blood T cells: a sorted CD56 or NKG2C T cell subset, CD4+ or CD8+ T cells, or bulk PBMC T cells (not recorded which).

The CDR3 loop reads CASGPTRNNEQFF. This sequence joins TRBV12-5 and TRBJ2-1; the TRBD2 assignment by TCRdb is unverifiable without DNA. Germline values: CDR1 LGHNT, CDR2 FRNRAP. The CDR3 sequence is 13 residues long.